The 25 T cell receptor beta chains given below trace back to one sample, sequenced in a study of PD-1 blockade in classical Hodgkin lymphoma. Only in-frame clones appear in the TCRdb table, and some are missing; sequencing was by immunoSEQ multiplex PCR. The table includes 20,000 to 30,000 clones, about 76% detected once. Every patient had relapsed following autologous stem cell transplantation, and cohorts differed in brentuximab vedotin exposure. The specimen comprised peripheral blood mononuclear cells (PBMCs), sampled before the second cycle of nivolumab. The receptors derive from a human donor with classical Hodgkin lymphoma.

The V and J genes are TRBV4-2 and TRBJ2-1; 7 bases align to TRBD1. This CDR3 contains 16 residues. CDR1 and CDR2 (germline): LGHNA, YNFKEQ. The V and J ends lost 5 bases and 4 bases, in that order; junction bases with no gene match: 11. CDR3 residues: CASSLPPTGEYNEQFF. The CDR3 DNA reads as TGTGCCAGCAGCTTACCCCCAACAGGGGAATACAATGAGCAGTTCTTC.

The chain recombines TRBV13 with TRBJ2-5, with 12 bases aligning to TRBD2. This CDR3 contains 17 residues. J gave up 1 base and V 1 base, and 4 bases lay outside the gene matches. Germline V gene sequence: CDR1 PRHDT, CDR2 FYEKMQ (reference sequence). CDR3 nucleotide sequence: TGTGCCAGCAGCTTAGTCGGACTAGCGGGGATCCAAGAGACCCAGTACTTC. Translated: CASSLVGLAGIQETQYF.

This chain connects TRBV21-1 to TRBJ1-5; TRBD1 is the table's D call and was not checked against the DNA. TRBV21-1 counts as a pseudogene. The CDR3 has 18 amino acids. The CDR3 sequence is CASSKDRGGQGDDQPQHF. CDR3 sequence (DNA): TGTGCCAGCAGCAAAGATAGGGGTGGTCAGGGTGACGATCAGCCCCAGCATTTT.

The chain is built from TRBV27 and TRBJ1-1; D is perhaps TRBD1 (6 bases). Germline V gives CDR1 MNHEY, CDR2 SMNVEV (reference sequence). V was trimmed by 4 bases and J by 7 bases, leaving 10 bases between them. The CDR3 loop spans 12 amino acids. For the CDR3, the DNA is TGTGCCAGCAGTTATGGGGGCGGTGAAGCTTTCTTT. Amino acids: CASSYGGGEAFF.

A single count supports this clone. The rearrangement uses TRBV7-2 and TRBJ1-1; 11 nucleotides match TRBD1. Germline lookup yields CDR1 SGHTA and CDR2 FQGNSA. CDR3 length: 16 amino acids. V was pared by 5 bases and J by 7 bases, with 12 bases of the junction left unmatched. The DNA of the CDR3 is TGTGCCAGCAGCGCCGGGACAGGGGGTATCCTTGATGAAGCTTTCTTT. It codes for CASSAGTGGILDEAFF.

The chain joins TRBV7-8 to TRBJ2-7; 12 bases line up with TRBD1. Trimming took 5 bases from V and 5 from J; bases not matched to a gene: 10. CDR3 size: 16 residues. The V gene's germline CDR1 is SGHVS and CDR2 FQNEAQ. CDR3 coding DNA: TGTGCCAGCAGCCCCCCCAGGGGACAGGGGGCGGACGAGCAGTACTTC. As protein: CASSPPRGQGADEQYF.

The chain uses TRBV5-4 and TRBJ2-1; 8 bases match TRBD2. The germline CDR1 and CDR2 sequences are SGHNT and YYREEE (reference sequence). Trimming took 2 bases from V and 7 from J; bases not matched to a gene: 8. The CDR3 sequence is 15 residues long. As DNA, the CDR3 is TGTGCCAGCAGCTTCCCCGCGCGGGGGGAGAATGAGCAGTTCTTC. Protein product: CASSFPARGENEQFF.

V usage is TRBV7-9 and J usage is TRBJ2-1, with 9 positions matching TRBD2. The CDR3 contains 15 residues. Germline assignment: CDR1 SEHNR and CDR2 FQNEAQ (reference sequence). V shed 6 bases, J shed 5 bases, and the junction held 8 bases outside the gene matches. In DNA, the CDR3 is TGTGCCAGCAGTACTTTAGCGGGAGACAACAATGAGCAGTTCTTC. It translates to CASSTLAGDNNEQFF. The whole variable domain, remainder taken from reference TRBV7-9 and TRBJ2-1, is DTGVSQNPRHKITKRGQNVTFRCDPISEHNRLYWYRQTLGQGPEFLTYFQNEAQLEKSRLLSDRFSAERPKGSFSTLEIQRTEQGDSAMYLCASSTLAGDNNEQFFGPGTRLTVL.

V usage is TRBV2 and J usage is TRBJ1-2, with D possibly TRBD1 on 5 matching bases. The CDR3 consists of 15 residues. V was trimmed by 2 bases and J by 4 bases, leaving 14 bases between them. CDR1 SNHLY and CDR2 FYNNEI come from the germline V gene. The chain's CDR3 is CASSEFSGTSYGYTF. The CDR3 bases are TGTGCCAGCAGTGAATTCTCCGGGACCTCCTATGGCTACACCTTC.

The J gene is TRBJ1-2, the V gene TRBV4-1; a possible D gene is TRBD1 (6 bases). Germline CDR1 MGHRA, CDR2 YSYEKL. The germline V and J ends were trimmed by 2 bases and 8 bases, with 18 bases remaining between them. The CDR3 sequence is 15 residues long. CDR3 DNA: TGCGCCAGCAGCCAACATTCCGGGGGGGGCTACGGCTACACCTTC. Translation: CASSQHSGGGYGYTF.

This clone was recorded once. This chain's CDR3 is CAWTPSTDTQYF. CDR3 nucleotide sequence: TGTGCCTGGACTCCGTCCACAGATACGCAGTATTTT. The rearrangement links TRBV30 to TRBJ2-3; D is uncertain. Between the trimmed V and J ends, which lost 4 bases and 2 bases, there was a span of 7 bases. The CDR3 extends over 12 amino acids. Germline V gives CDR1 GTSNPN, CDR2 SVGIG (reference sequence).

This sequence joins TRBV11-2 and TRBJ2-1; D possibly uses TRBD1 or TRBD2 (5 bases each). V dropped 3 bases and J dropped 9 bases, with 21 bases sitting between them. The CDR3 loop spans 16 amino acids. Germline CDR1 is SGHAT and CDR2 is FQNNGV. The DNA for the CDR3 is TGTGCCAGCAGCTTCGGGGTATCTCACGGGACCGTTGAGCAGTTCTTC. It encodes CASSFGVSHGTVEQFF.

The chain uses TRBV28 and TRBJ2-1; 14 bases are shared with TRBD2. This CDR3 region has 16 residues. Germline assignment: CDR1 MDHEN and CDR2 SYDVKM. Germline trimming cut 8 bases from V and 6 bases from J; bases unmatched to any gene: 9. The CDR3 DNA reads TGTGCCAGCTCTGGGGGGACTAGCGGGAGAGGCAATGAGCAGTTCTTC. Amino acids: CASSGGTSGRGNEQFF.

The CDR3 region has the DNA TGTGCCTGGATGGGACAGATTATTTCACCCCTCCACTTT. It specifies CAWMGQIISPLHF. The chain is built from TRBV30 and TRBJ1-6, with 7 bases identical to TRBD1. The V gene's germline CDR1 is GTSNPN and CDR2 SVGIG (reference sequence). Trimming removed 4 bases from V and 9 bases from J; junction bases left unmatched: 6. This CDR3 has 13 residues. Full variable domain (rest looked up from reference TRBV30 and TRBJ1-6): SQTIHQWPATLVQPVGSPLSLECTVEGTSNPNLYWYRQAAGRGLQLLFYSVGIGQISSEVPQNLSASRPQDRQFILSSKKLLLSDSGFYLCAWMGQIISPLHFGNGTRLTVT.

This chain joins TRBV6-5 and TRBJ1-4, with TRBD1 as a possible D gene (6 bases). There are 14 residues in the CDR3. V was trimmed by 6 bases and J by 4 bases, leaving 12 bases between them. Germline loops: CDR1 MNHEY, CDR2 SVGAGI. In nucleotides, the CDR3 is TGTGCCAGCAGAGGCAGGGGAAGTAATGAAAAACTGTTTTTT. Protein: CASRGRGSNEKLFF.

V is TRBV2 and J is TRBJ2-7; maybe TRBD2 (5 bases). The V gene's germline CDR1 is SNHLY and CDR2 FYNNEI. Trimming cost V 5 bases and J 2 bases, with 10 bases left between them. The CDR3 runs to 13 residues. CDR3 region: CASSPDSAYEQYF. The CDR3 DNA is TGTGCCAGCAGTCCTGATAGCGCCTACGAGCAGTACTTC.

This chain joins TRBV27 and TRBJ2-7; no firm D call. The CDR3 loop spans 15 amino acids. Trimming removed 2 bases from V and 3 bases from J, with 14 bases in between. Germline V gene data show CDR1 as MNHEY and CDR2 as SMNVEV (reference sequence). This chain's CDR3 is CASSLTGSAYYEQYF. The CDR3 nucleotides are TGTGCCAGCAGTTTAACCGGGTCCGCATACTACGAGCAGTACTTC.

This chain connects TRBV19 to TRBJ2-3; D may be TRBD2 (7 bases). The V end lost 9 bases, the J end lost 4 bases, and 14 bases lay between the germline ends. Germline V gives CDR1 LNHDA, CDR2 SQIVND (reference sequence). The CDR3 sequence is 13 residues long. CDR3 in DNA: TGTGCCAGCAGCGGAGGGGGGGCAGATACGCAGTATTTT. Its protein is CASSGGGADTQYF.

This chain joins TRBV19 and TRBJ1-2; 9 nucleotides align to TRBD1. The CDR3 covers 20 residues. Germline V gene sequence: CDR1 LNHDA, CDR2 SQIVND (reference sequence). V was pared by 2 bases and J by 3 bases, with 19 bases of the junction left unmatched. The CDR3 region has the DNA TGTGCCAGTAGTATAAGGTCCCCGGACAGGGGCCCATTACCTTACTATGGCTACACCTTC. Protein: CASSIRSPDRGPLPYYGYTF.

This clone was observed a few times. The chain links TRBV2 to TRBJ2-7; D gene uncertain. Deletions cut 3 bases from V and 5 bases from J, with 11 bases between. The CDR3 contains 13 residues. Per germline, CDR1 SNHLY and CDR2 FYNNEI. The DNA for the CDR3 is TGTGCCAGCAGTGACCCACTCCTCCACGAGCAGTACTTC. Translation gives CASSDPLLHEQYF.

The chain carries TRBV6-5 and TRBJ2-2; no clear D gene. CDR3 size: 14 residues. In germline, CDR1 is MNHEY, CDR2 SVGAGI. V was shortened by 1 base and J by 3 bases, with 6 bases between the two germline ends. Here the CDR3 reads CASSYFPDTGELFF. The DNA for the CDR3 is TGTGCCAGCAGTTACTTTCCCGACACCGGGGAGCTGTTTTTT.

The CDR3 protein is CASTPGSGELFF. In nucleotides, the CDR3 is TGTGCCAGCACCCCTGGGAGCGGGGAGCTGTTTTTT. The J gene is TRBJ2-2, the V gene TRBV28; tentatively, D is TRBD2 (5 bases). Trimming removed 7 bases at V and 7 bases at J, with 10 bases between. Looked up from germline, CDR1 is MDHEN and CDR2 is SYDVKM. This CDR3 is 12 amino acids long.

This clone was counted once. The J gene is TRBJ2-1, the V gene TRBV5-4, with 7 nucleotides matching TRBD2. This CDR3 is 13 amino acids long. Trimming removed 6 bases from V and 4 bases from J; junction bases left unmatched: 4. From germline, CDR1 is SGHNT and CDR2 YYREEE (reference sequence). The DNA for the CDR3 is TGTGCCAGCAAGGGACTAAGTTACAATGAGCAGTTCTTC. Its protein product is CASKGLSYNEQFF.

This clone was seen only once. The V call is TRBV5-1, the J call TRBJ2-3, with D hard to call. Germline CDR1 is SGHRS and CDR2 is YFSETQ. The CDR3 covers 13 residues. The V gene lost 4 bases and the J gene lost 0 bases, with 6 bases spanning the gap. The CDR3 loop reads CASSVDSTDTQYF. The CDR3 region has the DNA TGCGCCAGCAGCGTGGACAGCACAGATACGCAGTATTTT.

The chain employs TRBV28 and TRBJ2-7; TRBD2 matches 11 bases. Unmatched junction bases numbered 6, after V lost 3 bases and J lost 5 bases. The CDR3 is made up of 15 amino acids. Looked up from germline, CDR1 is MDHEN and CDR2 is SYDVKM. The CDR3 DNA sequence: TGTGCCAGCAGTTTTATAGCGGGAGGGCCCAACGAGCAGTACTTC. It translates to CASSFIAGGPNEQYF.